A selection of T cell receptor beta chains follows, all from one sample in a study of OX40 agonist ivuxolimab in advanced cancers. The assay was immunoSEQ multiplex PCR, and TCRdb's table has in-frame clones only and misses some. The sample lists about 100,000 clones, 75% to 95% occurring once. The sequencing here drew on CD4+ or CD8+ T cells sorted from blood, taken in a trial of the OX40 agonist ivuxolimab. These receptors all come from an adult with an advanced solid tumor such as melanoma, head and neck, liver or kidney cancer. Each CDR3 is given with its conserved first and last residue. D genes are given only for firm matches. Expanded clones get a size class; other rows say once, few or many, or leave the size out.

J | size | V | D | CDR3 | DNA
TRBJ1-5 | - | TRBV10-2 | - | CATLPQGGNQPQHF | TGCGCCACCCTTCCGCAGGGAGGGAATCAGCCCCAGCATTTT
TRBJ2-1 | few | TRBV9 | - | CASSVHAGGVRNNEQFF | TGTGCCAGCAGCGTCCACGCCGGGGGTGTACGCAACAATGAGCAGTTCTTC
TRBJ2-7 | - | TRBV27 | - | CASSRPTVPSEQYF | TGTGCCAGCAGCCGCCCGACGGTACCATCCGAGCAGTACTTC
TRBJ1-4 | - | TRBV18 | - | CASSPLVNEKLFF | TGTGCCAGCTCACCACTTGTTAATGAAAAACTGTTTTTT
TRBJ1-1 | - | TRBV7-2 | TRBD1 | CASSSTGPAFF | TGTGCCAGCAGCTCGACAGGGCCCGCTTTCTTT
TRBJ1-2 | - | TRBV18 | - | CASSPDRDYGYTF | TGTGCCAGCTCACCGGACAGAGACTATGGCTACACCTTC
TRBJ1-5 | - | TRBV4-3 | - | CASSQDGLRNQPQHF | TGCGCCAGCAGCCAAGATGGACTTCGCAATCAGCCCCAGCATTTT
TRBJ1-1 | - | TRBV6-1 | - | CASSEKSMVGVKAFF | TGTGCCAGCAGTGAAAAAAGTATGGTAGGGGTAAAAGCTTTCTTT
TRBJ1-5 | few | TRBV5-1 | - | CASSLGPDQPQHF | TGCGCCAGCAGCTTGGGACCCGATCAGCCCCAGCATTTT
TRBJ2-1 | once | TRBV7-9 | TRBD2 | CASSFRTSGTYNEQFF | TGTGCCAGCAGCTTTCGTACTAGCGGGACGTACAATGAGCAGTTCTTC
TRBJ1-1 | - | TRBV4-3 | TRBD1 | CASSQVINPQGADTEAFF | TGCGCCAGCAGCCAAGTGATAAACCCACAGGGGGCCGACACTGAAGCTTTCTTT
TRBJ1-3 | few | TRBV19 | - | CASSIRMSSGNTIYF | TGTGCCAGTAGTATAAGGATGAGCTCTGGAAACACCATATATTTT
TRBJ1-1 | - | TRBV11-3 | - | CASSFQENTEAFF | TGTGCCAGCAGCTTCCAGGAGAACACTGAAGCTTTCTTT
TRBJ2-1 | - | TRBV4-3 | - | CASSPTSRDNEQFF | TGCGCCAGCAGCCCAACATCCCGAGACAATGAGCAGTTCTTC
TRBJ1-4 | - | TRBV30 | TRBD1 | CAWSADREAEKLFF | TGTGCCTGGAGTGCGGACAGGGAGGCCGAAAAACTGTTTTTT
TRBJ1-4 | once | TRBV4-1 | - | CASSQDPTGNEKLFF | TGCGCCAGCAGCCAAGACCCCACGGGTAATGAAAAACTGTTTTTT
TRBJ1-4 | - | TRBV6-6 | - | CASSLGNRGNEKLFF | TGTGCCAGCAGTTTAGGCAACCGCGGAAATGAAAAACTGTTTTTT
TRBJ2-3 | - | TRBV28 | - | CASSYTSDTQYF | TGTGCCAGCTCTTACACCTCAGATACGCAGTATTTT
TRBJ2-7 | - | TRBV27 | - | CATSGNSYEQYF | TGTGCCACCTCGGGCAACTCCTACGAGCAGTACTTC
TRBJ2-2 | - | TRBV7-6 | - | CASSSDPDKNTGELFF | TGTGCCAGCAGCTCCGACCCCGATAAAAACACCGGGGAGCTGTTTTTT
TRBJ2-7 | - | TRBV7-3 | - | CASSLLSAGSSYEQYF | TGTGCCAGCAGCTTACTATCGGCGGGAAGCTCCTACGAGCAGTACTTC
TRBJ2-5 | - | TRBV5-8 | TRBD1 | CASSPGQGALGQETQYF | TGTGCCAGCAGCCCGGGACAGGGGGCGCTAGGCCAAGAGACCCAGTACTTC
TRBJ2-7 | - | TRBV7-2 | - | CASSLARRGYYEQYF | TGTGCCAGCAGCTTAGCGCGGAGGGGATACTACGAGCAGTACTTC
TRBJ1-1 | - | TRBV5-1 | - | CASSLGFGVNTEAFF | TGCGCCAGCAGCTTGGGTTTTGGGGTGAACACTGAAGCTTTCTTT
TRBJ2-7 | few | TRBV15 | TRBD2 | CATASGRWDEQYF | TGTGCCACAGCTAGCGGGAGGTGGGACGAGCAGTACTTC
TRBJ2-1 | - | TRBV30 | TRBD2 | CAWSATSGIYNEQFF | TGTGCCTGGAGTGCAACTAGCGGGATATACAATGAGCAGTTCTTC
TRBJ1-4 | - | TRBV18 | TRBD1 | CASSLVQGATNEKLFF | TGTGCCAGCTCACTTGTCCAGGGGGCTACTAATGAAAAACTGTTTTTT
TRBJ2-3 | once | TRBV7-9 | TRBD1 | CASSSGDRNAGTDTQYF | TGTGCCAGCAGCTCGGGGGACAGGAATGCTGGCACAGATACGCAGTATTTT
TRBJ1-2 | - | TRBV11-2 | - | CASSPGRVYGYTF | TGTGCCAGCAGCCCGGGACGGGTCTATGGCTACACCTTC
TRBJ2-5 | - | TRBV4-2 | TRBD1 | CASSQDLDRGQQYF | TGTGCCAGCAGCCAAGACCTGGACAGGGGGCAGCAGTACTTC
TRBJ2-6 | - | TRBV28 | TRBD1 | CASSISGQGLRNVLTF | TGTGCCAGCAGTATCTCCGGACAGGGTCTTCGTAACGTCCTGACTTTC
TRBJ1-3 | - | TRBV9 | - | CASSVDQRLSGNTIYF | TGTGCCAGCAGCGTAGACCAGAGACTCTCTGGAAACACCATATATTTT
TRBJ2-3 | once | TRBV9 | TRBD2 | CASSVGAGASTDTQYF | TGTGCCAGCAGCGTGGGAGCGGGAGCTTCCACAGATACGCAGTATTTT
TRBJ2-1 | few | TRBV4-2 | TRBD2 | CASSHTSGMSYNEQFF | TGTGCCAGCAGCCACACTAGCGGGATGTCCTACAATGAGCAGTTCTTC
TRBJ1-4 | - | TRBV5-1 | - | CASSRGGGLATNEKLFF | TGCGCCAGCAGCCGGGGGGGCGGACTCGCAACTAATGAAAAACTGTTTTTT
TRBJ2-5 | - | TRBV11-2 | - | CASSYAFQETQYF | TGTGCCAGCAGCTATGCCTTTCAAGAGACCCAGTACTTC
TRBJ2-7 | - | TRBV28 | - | CASSFIGSRAEQYF | TGTGCCAGCAGTTTTATAGGGAGTCGGGCGGAGCAGTACTTC
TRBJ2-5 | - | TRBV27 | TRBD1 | CASSSRGPETQYF | TGTGCCAGCAGCTCTAGGGGGCCGGAGACCCAGTACTTC
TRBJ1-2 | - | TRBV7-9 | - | CASSFLFNYGYTF | TGTGCCAGCAGCTTTTTGTTTAACTATGGCTACACCTTC
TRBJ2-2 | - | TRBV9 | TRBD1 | CASSVEKGATTGELFF | TGTGCCAGCAGCGTAGAAAAGGGGGCGACGACCGGGGAGCTGTTTTTT
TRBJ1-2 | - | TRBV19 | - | CASSISGAYGYTF | TGTGCCAGTAGTATTTCAGGAGCCTATGGCTACACCTTC
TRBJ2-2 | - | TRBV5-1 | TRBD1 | CASSLGPPGQGDTGELFF | TGCGCCAGCAGCTTAGGGCCCCCGGGACAGGGGGACACCGGGGAGCTGTTTTTT
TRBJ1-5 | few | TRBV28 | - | CASSYYGTQHF | TGTGCCAGCAGTTACTACGGGACCCAGCATTTT
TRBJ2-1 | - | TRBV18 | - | CASSPPGSTEQFF | TGTGCCAGCTCACCACCAGGGAGTACTGAGCAGTTCTTC
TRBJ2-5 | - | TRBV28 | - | CASSSGARGLKETQYF | TGTGCCAGCAGTTCAGGCGCTCGGGGACTTAAAGAGACCCAGTACTTC
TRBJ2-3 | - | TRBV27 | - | CASSPNTDTQYF | TGTGCCAGCAGTCCCAACACAGATACGCAGTATTTT
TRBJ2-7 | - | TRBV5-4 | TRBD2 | CASSHVGGRAHEQYF | TGTGCCAGCAGCCATGTTGGCGGGAGGGCCCACGAGCAGTACTTC
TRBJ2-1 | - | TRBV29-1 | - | CSVFPGNEQFF | TGCAGCGTTTTTCCCGGGAATGAGCAGTTCTTC
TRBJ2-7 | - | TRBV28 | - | CASIPPGSSYEQYF | TGTGCCAGCATCCCCCCGGGAAGCTCCTACGAGCAGTACTTC
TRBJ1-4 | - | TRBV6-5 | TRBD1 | CASSKQGAGEKLFF | TGTGCCAGCAGTAAACAGGGGGCCGGTGAAAAACTGTTTTTT
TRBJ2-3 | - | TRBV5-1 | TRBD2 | CASSVGLAGVGTDTQYF | TGCGCCAGCAGCGTGGGACTAGCGGGAGTAGGTACAGATACGCAGTATTTT
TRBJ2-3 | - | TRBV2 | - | CASGVSTDTQYF | TGTGCCAGTGGGGTCAGCACAGATACGCAGTATTTT
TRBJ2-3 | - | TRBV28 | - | CASKSPGTSDTQYF | TGTGCCAGCAAGTCCCCCGGGACATCAGATACGCAGTATTTT
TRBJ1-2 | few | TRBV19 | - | CASSGQRTNYGYTF | TGTGCCAGTTCAGGACAGAGGACAAACTATGGCTACACCTTC
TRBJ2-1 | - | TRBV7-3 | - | CASETLRGKYNEQFF | TGTGCCAGCGAAACGCTCAGGGGCAAGTACAATGAGCAGTTCTTC